The sequence of this TCR beta chain was determined in a study of blood T cell repertoires in COVID-19. Study background: Some COVID-19 samples were acute and others convalescent; all came from the United States, Italy and Spain. T cells, B-cell-depleted T cells, or PBMCs supplied cDNA or gDNA.

The cohort comprised adults aged about 18 to 100 years residing in about two dozen US areas. The germline CDR1 and CDR2 sequences are SGHNT and YYREEE (reference sequence). Trimming removed 5 bases at V and 4 bases at J, with 12 bases between. This CDR3 is 13 amino acids long. In the authors' methods: Amplification with reference gene primers provided the estimates of nucleated cell counts. The repertoire was sequenced with immunoSEQ multiplex PCR; TCRdb's copy has only in-frame clones and lacks some. V, J and clone size reflect that table, while D and trimming were determined from the DNA. Of approximately 250,000 clones detected, 80% to 90% appear once; the ten largest clones hold approximately 4%.

The sequence came from a woman between 25 and 40 years old with acute COVID-19. The chain joins TRBV5-4 to TRBJ1-2; D gene unclear. Input material: PBMCs or T cells enriched from blood (not recorded which). The CDR3 protein is CASRFQGSYGYTF. CDR3 nucleotides: TGTGCCAGCAGATTTCAAGGGAGCTATGGCTACACCTTC. The whole variable domain, remainder taken from reference TRBV5-4 and TRBJ1-2, is ETGVTQSPTHLIKTRGQQVTLRCSSQSGHNTVSWYQQALGQGPQFIFQYYREEENGRGNFPPRFSGLQFPNYSSELNVNALELDDSALYLCASRFQGSYGYTFGSGTRLTVV.